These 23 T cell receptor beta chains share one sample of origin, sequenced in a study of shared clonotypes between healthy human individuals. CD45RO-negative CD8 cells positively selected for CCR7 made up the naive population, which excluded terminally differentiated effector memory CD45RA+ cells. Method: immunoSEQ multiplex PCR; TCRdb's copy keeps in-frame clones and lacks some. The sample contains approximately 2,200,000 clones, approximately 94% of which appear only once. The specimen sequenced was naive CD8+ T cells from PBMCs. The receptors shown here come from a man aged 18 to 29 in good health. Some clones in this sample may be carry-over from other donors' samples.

The CDR3 loop reads CASSAEGREQYF. Written as DNA, the CDR3 is TGTGCCAGCAGCGCCGAGGGTAGGGAGCAGTACTTC. The rearrangement joins TRBV9 to TRBJ2-7; TRBD2 is a possible D gene (5 bases). The CDR3 covers 12 residues. With 3 bases removed from V and 7 bases from J, the gap between germline ends came to 11 bases. Germline V lookup: CDR1 SGDLS, CDR2 YYNGEE. The whole variable domain, filled in from reference TRBV9 and TRBJ2-7, reads DSGVTQTPKHLITATGQRVTLRCSPRSGDLSVYWYQQSLDQGLQFLIQYYNGEERAKGNILERFSAQQFPDLHSELNLSSLELGDSALYFCASSAEGREQYFGPGTRLTVT.

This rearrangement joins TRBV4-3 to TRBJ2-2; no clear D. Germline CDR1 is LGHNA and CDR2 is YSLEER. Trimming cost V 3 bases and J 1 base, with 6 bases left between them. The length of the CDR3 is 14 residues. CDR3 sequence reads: CASSQRQNTGELFF. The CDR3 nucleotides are TGCGCCAGCAGCCAGAGACAGAACACCGGGGAGCTGTTTTTT.

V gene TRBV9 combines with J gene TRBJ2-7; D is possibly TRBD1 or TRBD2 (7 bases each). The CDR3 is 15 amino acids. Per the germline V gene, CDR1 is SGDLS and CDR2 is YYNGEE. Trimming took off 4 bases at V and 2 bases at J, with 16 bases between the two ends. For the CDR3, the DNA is TGTGCCAGCAGCCTCCGGGGGGACAGAGCCTACGAGCAGTACTTC. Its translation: CASSLRGDRAYEQYF.

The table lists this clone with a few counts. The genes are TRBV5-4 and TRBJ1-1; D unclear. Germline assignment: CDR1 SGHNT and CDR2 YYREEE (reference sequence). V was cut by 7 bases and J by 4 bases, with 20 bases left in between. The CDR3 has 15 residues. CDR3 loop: CASGYYSGRSTEAFF. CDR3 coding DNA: TGTGCCAGCGGCTACTACAGTGGGCGAAGCACTGAAGCTTTCTTT.

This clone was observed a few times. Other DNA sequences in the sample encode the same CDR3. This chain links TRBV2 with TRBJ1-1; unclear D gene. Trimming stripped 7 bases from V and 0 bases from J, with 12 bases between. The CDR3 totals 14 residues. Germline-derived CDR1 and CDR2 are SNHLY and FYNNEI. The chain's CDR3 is CASTPGLMNTEAFF. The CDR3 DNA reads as TGTGCCAGCACCCCTGGACTGATGAACACTGAAGCTTTCTTT. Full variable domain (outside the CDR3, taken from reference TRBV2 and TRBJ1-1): EPEVTQTPSHQVTQMGQEVILRCVPISNHLYFYWYRQILGQKVEFLVSFYNNEISEKSEIFDDQFSVERPDGSNFTLKIRSTKLEDSAMYFCASTPGLMNTEAFFGQGTRLTVV.

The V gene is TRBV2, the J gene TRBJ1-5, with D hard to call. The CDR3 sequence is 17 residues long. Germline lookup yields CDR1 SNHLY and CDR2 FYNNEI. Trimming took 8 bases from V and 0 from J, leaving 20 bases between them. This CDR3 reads CASGRPLDILSNQPQHF. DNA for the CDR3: TGTGCCAGCGGGCGACCACTTGACATTCTTAGCAATCAGCCCCAGCATTTT.

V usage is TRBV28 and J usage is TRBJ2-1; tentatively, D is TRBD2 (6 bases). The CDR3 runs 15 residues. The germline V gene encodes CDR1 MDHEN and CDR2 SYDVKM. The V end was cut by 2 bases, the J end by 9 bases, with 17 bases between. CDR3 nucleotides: TGTGCCAGCAGTTTAGGTCTAGCGCTTTCTGTTGAGCAGTTCTTC. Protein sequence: CASSLGLALSVEQFF. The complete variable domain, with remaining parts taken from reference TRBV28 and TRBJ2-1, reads DVKVTQSSRYLVKRTGEKVFLECVQDMDHENMFWYRQDPGLGLRLIYFSYDVKMKEKGDIPEGYSVSREKKERFSLILESASTNQTSMYLCASSLGLALSVEQFFGPGTRLTVL.

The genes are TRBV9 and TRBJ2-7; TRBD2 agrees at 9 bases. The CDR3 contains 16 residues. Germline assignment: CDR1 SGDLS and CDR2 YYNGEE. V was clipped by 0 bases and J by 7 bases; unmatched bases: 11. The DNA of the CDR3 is TGTGCCAGCAGCGTAGAAGCTGCGGGGGGGGCCCTAGAGCAGTACTTC. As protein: CASSVEAAGGALEQYF.

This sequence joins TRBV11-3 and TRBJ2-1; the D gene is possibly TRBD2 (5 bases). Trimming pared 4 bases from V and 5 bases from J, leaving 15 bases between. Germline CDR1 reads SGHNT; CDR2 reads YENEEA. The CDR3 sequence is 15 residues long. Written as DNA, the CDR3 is TGTGCCAGCAGCTCTCGGGGTAGAAGTGACAATGAGCAGTTCTTC. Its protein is CASSSRGRSDNEQFF.

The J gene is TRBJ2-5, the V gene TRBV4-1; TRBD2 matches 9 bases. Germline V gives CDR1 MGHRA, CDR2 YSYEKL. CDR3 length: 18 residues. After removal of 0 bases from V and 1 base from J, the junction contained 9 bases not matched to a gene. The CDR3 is CASSQDDVGLAFQETQYF. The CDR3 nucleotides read TGCGCCAGCAGCCAAGATGACGTTGGACTAGCGTTCCAAGAGACCCAGTACTTC.

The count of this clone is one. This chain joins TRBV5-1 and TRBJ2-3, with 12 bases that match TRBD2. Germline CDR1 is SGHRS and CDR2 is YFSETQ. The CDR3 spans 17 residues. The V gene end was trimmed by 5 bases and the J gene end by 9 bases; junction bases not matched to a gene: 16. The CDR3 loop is CASRSGLAGLVETTQYF. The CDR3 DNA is TGCGCCAGCAGAAGCGGACTAGCGGGATTGGTAGAAACGACGCAGTATTTT. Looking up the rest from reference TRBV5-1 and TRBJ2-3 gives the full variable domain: KAGVTQTPRYLIKTRGQQVTLSCSPISGHRSVSWYQQTPGQGLQFLFEYFSETQRNKGNFPGRFSGRQFSNSRSEMNVSTLELGDSALYLCASRSGLAGLVETTQYFGPGTRLTVL.

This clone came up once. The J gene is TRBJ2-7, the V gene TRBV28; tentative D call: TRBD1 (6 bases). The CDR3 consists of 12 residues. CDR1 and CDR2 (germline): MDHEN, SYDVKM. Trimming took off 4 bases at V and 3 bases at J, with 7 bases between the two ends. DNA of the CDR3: TGTGCCAGCAGTTGGACAGACTACGAGCAGTACTTC. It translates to CASSWTDYEQYF.

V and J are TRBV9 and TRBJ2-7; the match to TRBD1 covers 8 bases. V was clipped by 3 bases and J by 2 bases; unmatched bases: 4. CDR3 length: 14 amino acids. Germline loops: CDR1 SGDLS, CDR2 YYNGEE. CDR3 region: CASSEGQETYEQYF. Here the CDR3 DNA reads TGTGCCAGCAGCGAGGGACAGGAAACCTACGAGCAGTACTTC.

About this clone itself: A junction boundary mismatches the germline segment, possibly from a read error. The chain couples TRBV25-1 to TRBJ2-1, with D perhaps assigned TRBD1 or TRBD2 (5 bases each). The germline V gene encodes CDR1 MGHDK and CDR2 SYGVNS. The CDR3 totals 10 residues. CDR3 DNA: TGTGCCAGCAGTGGTCGGGACCACATCTTC. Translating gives CASSGRDHIF.

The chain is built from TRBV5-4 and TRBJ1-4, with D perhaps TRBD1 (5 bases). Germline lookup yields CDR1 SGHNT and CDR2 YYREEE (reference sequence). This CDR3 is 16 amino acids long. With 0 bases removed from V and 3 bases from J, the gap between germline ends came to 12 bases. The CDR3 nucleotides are TGTGCCAGCAGCTTGGATTTAGGGGTGGCTAATGAAAAACTGTTTTTT. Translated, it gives CASSLDLGVANEKLFF.

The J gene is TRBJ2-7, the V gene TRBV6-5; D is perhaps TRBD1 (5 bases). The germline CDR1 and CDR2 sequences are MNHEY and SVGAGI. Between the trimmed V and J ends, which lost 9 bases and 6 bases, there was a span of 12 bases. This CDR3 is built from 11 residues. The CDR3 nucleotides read TGTGCCAGTAGCCCTGGGGCCGAGCAGTACTTC. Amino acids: CASSPGAEQYF.

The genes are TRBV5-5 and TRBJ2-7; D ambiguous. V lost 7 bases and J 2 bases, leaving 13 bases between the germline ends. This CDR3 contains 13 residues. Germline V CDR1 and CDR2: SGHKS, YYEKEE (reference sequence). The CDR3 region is CASLGYIPYEQYF. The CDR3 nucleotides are TGTGCCAGCCTCGGCTATATCCCCTACGAGCAGTACTTC.

The CDR3 sequence: CASSATGKGGYTF. CDR3 DNA: TGTGCCAGCAGTGCTACAGGGAAGGGAGGCTACACCTTC. This rearrangement joins TRBV6-1 to TRBJ1-2; D might be TRBD1 (6 bases). Germline V lookup: CDR1 MNHNS, CDR2 SASEGT. V gave up 4 bases and J gave up 8 bases, with 14 bases separating them. The CDR3 is 13 amino acids.

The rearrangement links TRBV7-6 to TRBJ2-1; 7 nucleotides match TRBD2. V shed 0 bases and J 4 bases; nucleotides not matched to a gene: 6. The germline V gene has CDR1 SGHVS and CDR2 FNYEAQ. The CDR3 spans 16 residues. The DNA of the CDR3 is TGTGCCAGCAGCTTAGCGGGCGGGAGTCGTTACAATGAGCAGTTCTTC. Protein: CASSLAGGSRYNEQFF. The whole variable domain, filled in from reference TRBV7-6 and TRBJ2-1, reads GAGVSQSPRYKVTKRGQDVALRCDPISGHVSLYWYRQALGQGPEFLTYFNYEAQQDKSGLPNDRFSAERPEGSISTLTIQRTEQRDSAMYRCASSLAGGSRYNEQFFGPGTRLTVL.

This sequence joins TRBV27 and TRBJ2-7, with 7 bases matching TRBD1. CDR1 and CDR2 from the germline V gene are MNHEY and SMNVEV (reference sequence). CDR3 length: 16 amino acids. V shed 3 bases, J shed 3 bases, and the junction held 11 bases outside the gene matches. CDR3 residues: CASSFATGYVLYEQYF. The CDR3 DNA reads TGTGCCAGCAGTTTCGCGACAGGGTATGTACTCTACGAGCAGTACTTC.

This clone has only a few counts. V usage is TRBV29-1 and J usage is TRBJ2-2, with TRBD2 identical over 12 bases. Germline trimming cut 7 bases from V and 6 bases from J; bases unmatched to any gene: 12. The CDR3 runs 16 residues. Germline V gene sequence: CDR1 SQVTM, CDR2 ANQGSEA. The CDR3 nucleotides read TGCAGCGCAGTACTGAGGGCTAGCGGGAGGGCCGGGGAGCTGTTTTTT. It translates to CSAVLRASGRAGELFF.

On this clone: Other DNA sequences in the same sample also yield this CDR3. DNA for the CDR3: TGTGCCAGCAGCCCAGGGACTAGCGGCACAGATACGCAGTATTTT. Translating gives CASSPGTSGTDTQYF. The J gene is TRBJ2-3, the V gene TRBV27; 10 bases map to TRBD2. With V trimmed by 6 bases and J by 1 base, 4 bases remained unmatched. This CDR3 has 15 residues. Germline-derived CDR1 and CDR2 are MNHEY and SMNVEV (reference sequence).

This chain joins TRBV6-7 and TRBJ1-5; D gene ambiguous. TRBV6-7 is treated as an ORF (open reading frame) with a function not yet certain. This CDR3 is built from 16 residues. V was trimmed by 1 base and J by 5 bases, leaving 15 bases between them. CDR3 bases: TGTGCCAGCAGTTACTGGGCCACTGGGGATCATCAGCCCCAGCATTTT. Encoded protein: CASSYWATGDHQPQHF.